This T cell receptor (beta chain) was obtained from a study of T cells after somatic rescue of genetic block. Sequenced by immunoSEQ multiplex PCR; TCRdb stores in-frame clones only, minus some. The data show 55,000 to 75,000 clones, with about 90% seen just once and around 3% held by the top ten. This clone was seen only once. Germline CDR1 is SGHVS and CDR2 is FNYEAQ. This CDR3 contains 14 residues. V was pared by 5 bases and J by 4 bases, with 13 bases between. The TCR comes from a middle-aged man. The rearrangement joins TRBV7-6 to TRBJ2-3; no reliable D call. Sequencing was done on a sample of peripheral blood mononuclear cells (PBMCs). The CDR3 nucleotides read TGTGCCAGCAGCCCTGGGGTTAGGGCAGATACGCAGTATTTT. Its protein product is CASSPGVRADTQYF.